The T cell receptor beta chain under discussion was sequenced for a study of technical replicates of blood from several donors. This clone was seen only once. Profiled with immunoSEQ multiplex PCR; TCRdb holds only in-frame clones, not every one. The sample shows more than 65,000 clones, around 92% of them seen only once. This CDR3 has 15 amino acids. Germline V gene sequence: CDR1 SGDLS, CDR2 YYNGEE. V shed 3 bases and J 4 bases; nucleotides not matched to a gene: 9. The origin of this receptor is a human donor in good health. Some clones in this sample may be carry-over from other donors' samples. This sequence joins TRBV9 and TRBJ2-5, with 7 positions matching TRBD2. The sequencing sample was made of T cells isolated from PBMCs. CDR3 in DNA: TGTGCCAGCAGCGCCTTGAGCGGGAATCGAGAGACCCAGTACTTC. Translation gives CASSALSGNRETQYF.